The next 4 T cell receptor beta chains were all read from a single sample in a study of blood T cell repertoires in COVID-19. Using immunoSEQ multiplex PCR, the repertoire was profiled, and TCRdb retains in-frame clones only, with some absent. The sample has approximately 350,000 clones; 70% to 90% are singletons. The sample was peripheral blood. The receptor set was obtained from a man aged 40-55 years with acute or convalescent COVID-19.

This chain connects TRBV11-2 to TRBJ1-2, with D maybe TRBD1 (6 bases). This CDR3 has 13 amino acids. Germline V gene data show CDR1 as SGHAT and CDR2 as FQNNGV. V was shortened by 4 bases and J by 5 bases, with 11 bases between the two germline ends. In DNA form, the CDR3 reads TGTGCCAGCAGCTCTGGACAGTTGTATGGCTACACCTTC. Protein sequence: CASSSGQLYGYTF.

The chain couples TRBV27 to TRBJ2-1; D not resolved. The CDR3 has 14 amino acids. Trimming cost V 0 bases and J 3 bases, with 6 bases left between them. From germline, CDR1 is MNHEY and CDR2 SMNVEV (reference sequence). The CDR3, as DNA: TGTGCCAGCAGTTTATCTATCCTCTACAATGAGCAGTTCTTC. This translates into CASSLSILYNEQFF.

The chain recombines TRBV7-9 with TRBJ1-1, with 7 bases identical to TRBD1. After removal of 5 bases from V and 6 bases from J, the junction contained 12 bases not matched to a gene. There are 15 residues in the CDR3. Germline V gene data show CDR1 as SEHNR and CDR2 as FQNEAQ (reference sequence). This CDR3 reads CASSPIGQAGAEAFF. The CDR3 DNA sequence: TGTGCCAGCAGCCCGATCGGACAGGCAGGGGCTGAAGCTTTCTTT.

CDR3 amino acids: CASSMKERAPADTQYF. The CDR3 nucleotides read TGTGCCAGTAGTATGAAAGAGCGGGCCCCGGCGGATACGCAGTATTTT. V and J are TRBV19 and TRBJ2-3; tentatively, D is TRBD2 (6 bases). Germline values: CDR1 LNHDA, CDR2 SQIVND (reference sequence). The CDR3 has 16 residues. V lost 3 bases and J 6 bases, leaving 19 bases between the germline ends.